The present T cell receptor (beta chain) was sequenced within a study of blood T cell repertoires in COVID-19. Germline V gene lookup returns CDR1 LNHDA and CDR2 SQIVND (reference sequence). CDR3 length equals 14 residues. Trimming shortened V by 11 bases and J by 0 bases, and 11 bases separated the two germline ends. Generated by immunoSEQ multiplex PCR, the TCRdb table keeps only in-frame clones and is missing some. In the table there are 120,000 to 150,000 clones, 85% of which are singletons. V usage is TRBV19 and J usage is TRBJ2-6; D unresolved. This TCR was recovered from a human donor with acute or convalescent COVID-19. The donor label of this sample is uncertain. Source material: peripheral blood. CDR3 amino acids: CAGRRSSGANVLTF. The CDR3 DNA reads as TGTGCCGGAAGAAGGAGCTCTGGGGCCAACGTCCTGACTTTC.